This record looks at one T cell receptor (beta chain) sequence and its context. Trimming took off 3 bases at V and 1 base at J, with 7 bases between the two ends. Germline V CDR1 and CDR2: MGHRA, YSYEKL. This CDR3 contains 14 residues. Libraries were prepared by immunoSEQ multiplex PCR; TCRdb keeps only in-frame clonotypes and omits some of them. The repertoire holds some 98,000 clones, with around nine tenths as singletons. The sample belongs to a study of T cell responses to AZD1222 COVID-19 vaccine. The V call is TRBV4-1, the J call TRBJ2-1; D may be TRBD1 (6 bases). The TCR originated in an adult in good health. Here the sequenced sample was peripheral blood, taken on day 0 of AZD1222 vaccination. The CDR3 bases are TGCGCCAGCAGCCACCAGGGGTCCTACAATGAGCAGTTCTTC. It is translated as CASSHQGSYNEQFF.